Below, one TCR beta chain is given with its context. The data were taken from a study of blood T cell repertoires in COVID-19. TCRdb's table, derived via immunoSEQ multiplex PCR, lists solely in-frame clones and lacks some. The sample holds more than 55,000 clones, roughly nine tenths seen once. This CDR3 spans 16 amino acids. With V trimmed by 5 bases and J by 3 bases, 10 bases remained unmatched. Germline V gene sequence: CDR1 SGHDT, CDR2 YYEEEE. This chain connects TRBV5-6 to TRBJ1-2; 10 positions match TRBD1. The sample comprised peripheral blood. This TCR came from a woman in her sixties or seventies with COVID-19, enrolled during active disease. The CDR3 nucleotides read TGTGCCAGCAGACCCGACAGGGGGCGAGAACACTATGGCTACACCTTC. Translation: CASRPDRGREHYGYTF.